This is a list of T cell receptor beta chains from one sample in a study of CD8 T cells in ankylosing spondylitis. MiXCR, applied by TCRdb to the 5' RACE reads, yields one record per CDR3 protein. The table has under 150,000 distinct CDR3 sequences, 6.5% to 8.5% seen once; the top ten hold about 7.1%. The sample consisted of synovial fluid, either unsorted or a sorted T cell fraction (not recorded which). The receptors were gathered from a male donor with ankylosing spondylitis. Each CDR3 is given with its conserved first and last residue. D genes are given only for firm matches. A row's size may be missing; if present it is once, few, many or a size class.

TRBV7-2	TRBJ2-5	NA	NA	TGTGCCAGCAGCTATGCGGGGGAGACCCAGTACTTC	CASSYAGETQYF
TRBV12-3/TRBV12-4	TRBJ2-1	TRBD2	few	TGTGCCAGCAGTTTAGGTCTAGCGGGGGACAATGAGCAGTTCTTC	CASSLGLAGDNEQFF
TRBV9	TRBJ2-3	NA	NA	TGTGCCAGCAGCGTACTAGCTACCACAGATACGCAGTATTTT	CASSVLATTDTQYF
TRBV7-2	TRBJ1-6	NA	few	TGTGCCAGCAGCTTTGCTGTTAATTCACCCCTCCACTTT	CASSFAVNSPLHF
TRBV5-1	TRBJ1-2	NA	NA	TGCGCCAGCAGCTTGGAGTCCAGGGGCTACACCTTC	CASSLESRGYTF
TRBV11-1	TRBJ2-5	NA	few	TGTGCCAGCAGCCCGCGAAACCCTACTAGGCAAGAGACCCAGTACTTC	CASSPRNPTRQETQYF
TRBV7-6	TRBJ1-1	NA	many	TGTGCCAGCAGCTTCGGGCGGGAGACTGAAGCTTTCTTT	CASSFGRETEAFF
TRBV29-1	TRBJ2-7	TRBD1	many	TGCAGCGTTGGGACAGGGTTTAACGAGCAGTACTTC	CSVGTGFNEQYF
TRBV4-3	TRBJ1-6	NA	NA	TGCGCCAGCAGCCAAGATCCGGGCCTCAATTCACCCCTCCACTTT	CASSQDPGLNSPLHF
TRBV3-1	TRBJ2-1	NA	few	TGTGCCAGCAAATTTGGCGCCTACAATGAGCAGTTCTTC	CASKFGAYNEQFF
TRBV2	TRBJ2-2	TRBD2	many	TGTGCCAGCAGCGGGACTAGCGGGAGACGGGGGGAGCTGTTTTTT	CASSGTSGRRGELFF
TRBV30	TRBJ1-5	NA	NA	TGTGCGTGGGGGAGCAATCAGCCCCAGCATTTT	CAWGSNQPQHF
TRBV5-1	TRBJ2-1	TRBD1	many	TGCGCCAGCAGCTCGGGGTGGGACAGGGATTACAATGAGCAGTTCTTC	CASSSGWDRDYNEQFF
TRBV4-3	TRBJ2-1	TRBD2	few	TGCGCCAGCAGCCAAGGACTAGCGGGGCGCAATGAGCAGTTCTTC	CASSQGLAGRNEQFF
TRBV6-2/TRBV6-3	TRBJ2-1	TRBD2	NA	TGTGCCAGCCGGAGCGTTTTTGGGACTAGCGGGAACGATGAGCAGTTCTTC	CASRSVFGTSGNDEQFF
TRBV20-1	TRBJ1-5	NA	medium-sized	TGCAGTGCTAGAGATACTTCGGCTCAGCCCCAGCATTTT	CSARDTSAQPQHF
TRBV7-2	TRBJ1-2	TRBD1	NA	TGTGCCAGCAGCTTATACAGGGGGCTTGGCTACACCTTC	CASSLYRGLGYTF
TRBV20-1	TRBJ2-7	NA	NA	TGCAGTGCTAGGGGTGTGCCGGGACGACGGGAGCAGTACTTC	CSARGVPGRREQYF
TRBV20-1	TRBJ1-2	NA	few	TGCAGGTCAGGGGTTGGAGTCTTCGGCTACACCTTC	CRSGVGVFGYTF
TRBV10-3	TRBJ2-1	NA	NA	TGTGCCATCAGTCCGACCGTCGATGAGCAGTTCTTC	CAISPTVDEQFF
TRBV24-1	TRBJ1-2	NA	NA	TGTGCCACCAGTGACTCCAGGGGCAGCTATGGCTACACCTTC	CATSDSRGSYGYTF
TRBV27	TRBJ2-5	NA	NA	TGTGCCAGCAGTTTTGATTTTCGGGACGGTGGACAAGAGACCCAGTACTTC	CASSFDFRDGGQETQYF